Listed below are T cell receptor beta chains from one sample, sequenced in a study of T cells in Graves' hyperthyroidism and ophthalmopathy. From the multiplex PCR reads, TCRdb called clonotypes with MiXCR, one entry per CDR3 protein. The table includes around 610,000 distinct CDR3 sequences, roughly 15% detected once. Sequenced sample: blood. Every receptor here comes from a woman between 40 and 55 years old with Graves' ophthalmopathy. The CDR3 runs from the conserved cysteine through the conserved F or W. A D gene is named only where the DNA matches it firmly. Some rows mark clone size as missing; the rest say once, few, many or name a class of expanded clone.

TRBJ2-7 | many | NA | TRBV5-5 | CASSPWGGVSEQYF | TGTGCCAGCAGCCCGTGGGGTGGGGTTTCCGAGCAGTACTTC
TRBJ1-2 | many | TRBD1 | TRBV7-2 | CASSPDRAYGYTF | TGTGCCAGCAGCCCGGACAGGGCGTATGGCTACACCTTC
TRBJ2-5 | many | TRBD2 | TRBV20-1 | CSARLTSGRAGETQYF | TGCAGTGCTAGATTGACTAGCGGGAGGGCCGGAGAGACCCAGTACTTC
TRBJ1-3 | many | NA | TRBV27 | CASSLKSQISGNTIYF | TGTGCCAGCAGTTTAAAGAGTCAGATCTCTGGAAACACCATATATTTT
TRBJ2-7 | many | NA | TRBV28 | CASSPPPPKSYEQYF | TGTGCCAGCAGTCCCCCGCCCCCTAAGTCCTACGAGCAGTACTTC
TRBJ2-2 | NA | TRBD2 | TRBV12-3/TRBV12-4 | CASSRGGLAAIGELFF | TGTGCCAGCAGCCGAGGAGGGCTAGCGGCAATCGGGGAGCTGTTTTTT
TRBJ2-6 | NA | NA | TRBV7-2 | CASSLAGVTGANVLTF | TGTGCCAGCAGCTTAGCGGGAGTTACTGGGGCCAACGTCCTGACTTTC
TRBJ2-5 | few | TRBD1 | TRBV29-1 | CSVDGTGGIGKTQYF | TGCAGCGTCGATGGGACAGGGGGCATCGGAAAGACCCAGTACTTC
TRBJ1-1 | NA | NA | TRBV12-3/TRBV12-4 | CASSLIGRDTEAFF | TGTGCCAGCAGTTTAATCGGCAGGGACACTGAAGCTTTCTTT
TRBJ2-5 | many | NA | TRBV24-1 | CATSDYPTESGAGTQYF | TGTGCCACCAGTGATTACCCGACAGAGTCGGGAGCAGGGACCCAGTACTTC
TRBJ1-2 | many | TRBD1 | TRBV9 | CASSGGTGIKGYTF | TGTGCCAGCAGCGGCGGGACAGGGATAAAAGGCTACACCTTC
TRBJ1-5 | many | NA | TRBV9 | CASSVGAGENQPQHF | TGTGCCAGCAGCGTAGGGGCAGGGGAGAATCAGCCCCAGCATTTT
TRBJ2-7 | many | TRBD1 | TRBV28 | CASSVVQGAGHEQYF | TGTGCCAGCAGTGTTGTACAGGGGGCGGGCCACGAGCAGTACTTC
TRBJ2-2 | many | NA | TRBV19 | CASSMGEAGDTGELFF | TGTGCCAGTAGTATGGGTGAGGCAGGCGACACCGGGGAGCTGTTTTTT
TRBJ2-7 | few | TRBD2 | TRBV6-1 | CASSRRTSGRSREQYF | TGTGCCAGCAGTCGCCGCACTAGCGGGAGGAGTCGCGAGCAGTACTTC
TRBJ1-1 | many | NA | TRBV27 | CASSSGENTEAFF | TGTGCCAGCAGTTCGGGAGAGAACACTGAAGCTTTCTTT
TRBJ2-7 | many | TRBD2 | TRBV29-1 | CSVEDRTSGGMSYEQYF | TGCAGCGTTGAAGATAGAACTAGCGGGGGTATGTCCTACGAGCAGTACTTC
TRBJ1-1 | many | NA | TRBV7-9 | CASSLVGARRTEAFF | TGTGCCAGCAGCTTAGTAGGGGCACGACGGACTGAAGCTTTCTTT
TRBJ1-2 | NA | NA | TRBV5-1 | CASSSSSTEYYGYTF | TGCGCCAGCAGCTCTTCTTCGACGGAGTACTATGGCTACACCTTC
TRBJ1-5 | many | NA | TRBV2 | CASSPAENQPQHF | TGTGCCAGCAGTCCGGCAGAAAATCAGCCCCAGCATTTT
TRBJ1-1 | many | TRBD1 | TRBV12-3/TRBV12-4 | CASSPRTGDNAEAFF | TGTGCCAGCAGTCCTAGGACAGGAGATAATGCTGAAGCTTTCTTT
TRBJ1-1 | NA | TRBD1 | TRBV30 | CAWGTGGEAEAFF | TGTGCCTGGGGGACAGGGGGAGAGGCTGAAGCTTTCTTT
TRBJ2-6 | few | TRBD2 | TRBV6-5 | CASSYSSGAGANVLTF | TGTGCCAGCAGTTACTCTAGCGGGGCCGGGGCCAACGTCCTGACTTTC
TRBJ2-1 | many | TRBD2 | TRBV10-1 | CASSEGSGASYNEQFF | TGCGCCAGCAGTGAGGGTAGCGGGGCATCCTACAATGAGCAGTTCTTC
TRBJ2-1 | many | NA | TRBV13 | CASSLVVHRDEQFF | TGTGCCAGCAGCTTAGTTGTACATAGGGATGAGCAGTTCTTC
TRBJ2-7 | many | TRBD2 | TRBV19 | CASSPRTRGFHEQYF | TGTGCCAGCAGCCCTCGGACTAGGGGTTTCCACGAGCAGTACTTC
TRBJ2-5 | many | TRBD1 | TRBV20-1 | CSARQGGNQETQYF | TGCAGTGCCAGACAGGGGGGGAACCAAGAGACCCAGTACTTC
TRBJ2-3 | once | NA | TRBV30 | CAWSDSSDYTDTQYF | TGTGCCTGGAGTGATTCTAGCGACTACACAGATACGCAGTATTTT
TRBJ2-7 | many | NA | TRBV20-1 | CSARRTGLYEQYF | TGCAGTGCTAGAAGAACGGGTCTCTACGAGCAGTACTTC
TRBJ2-7 | many | NA | TRBV20-1 | CSARAIGQAYEQYF | TGCAGTGCTAGAGCAATAGGGCAGGCCTACGAGCAGTACTTC
TRBJ1-1 | many | NA | TRBV6-5 | CATCLDNTEAFF | TGTGCCACTTGCTTGGACAACACTGAAGCTTTCTTT
TRBJ2-7 | many | TRBD1 | TRBV29-1 | CSVEADRGEQYF | TGCAGCGTTGAAGCGGACAGGGGCGAGCAGTACTTC
TRBJ1-2 | many | TRBD1 | TRBV11-1 | CASSNYQGAQSYGYTF | TGTGCCAGCAGCAACTATCAGGGGGCGCAGAGCTATGGCTACACCTTC
TRBJ2-2 | many | NA | TRBV5-5 | CASSEEPPYTGELFF | TGTGCCAGCAGCGAAGAACCCCCGTACACCGGGGAGCTGTTTTTT
TRBJ2-7 | few | TRBD1 | TRBV5-6 | CASSRDSYSEQYF | TGTGCCAGCAGCCGGGACAGTTATTCCGAGCAGTACTTC
TRBJ2-7 | many | TRBD2 | TRBV27 | CASSTSESSYEQYF | TGTGCCAGCAGCACTAGCGAGAGCTCCTACGAGCAGTACTTC
TRBJ1-3 | NA | NA | TRBV6-1 | CASGGRVSGNTIYF | TGTGCCAGCGGTGGCAGGGTCTCTGGAAACACCATATATTTT
TRBJ2-7 | many | NA | TRBV11-2 | CASSLVPQASYEQYF | TGTGCCAGCAGCTTAGTTCCCCAGGCGTCCTACGAGCAGTACTTC
TRBJ2-2 | NA | TRBD2 | TRBV5-1 | CASSWTGTRGGELFF | TGCGCCAGCAGCTGGACCGGGACTAGGGGCGGGGAGCTGTTTTTT
TRBJ1-6 | many | TRBD1 | TRBV6-1 | CASKRGSGTGKSSLHF | TGTGCCAGCAAGCGGGGATCCGGGACAGGCAAATCGTCCCTCCACTTT
TRBJ2-5 | many | NA | TRBV6-5 | CARHPLALETQYF | TGTGCCAGGCACCCACTAGCTTTGGAGACCCAGTACTTC